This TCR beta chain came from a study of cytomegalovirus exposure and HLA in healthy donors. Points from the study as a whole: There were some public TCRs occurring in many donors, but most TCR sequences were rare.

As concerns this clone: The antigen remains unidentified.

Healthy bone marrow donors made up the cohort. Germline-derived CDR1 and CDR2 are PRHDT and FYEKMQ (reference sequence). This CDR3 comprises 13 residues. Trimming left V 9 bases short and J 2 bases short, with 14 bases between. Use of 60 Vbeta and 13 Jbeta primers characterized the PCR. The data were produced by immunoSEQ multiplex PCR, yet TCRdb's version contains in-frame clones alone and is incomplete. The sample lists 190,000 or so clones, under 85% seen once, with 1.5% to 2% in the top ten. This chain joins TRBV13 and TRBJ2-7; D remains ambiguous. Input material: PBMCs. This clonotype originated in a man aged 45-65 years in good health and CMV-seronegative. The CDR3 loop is CASGANKPYEQYF. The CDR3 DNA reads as TGTGCCAGTGGAGCTAATAAACCCTACGAGCAGTACTTC.